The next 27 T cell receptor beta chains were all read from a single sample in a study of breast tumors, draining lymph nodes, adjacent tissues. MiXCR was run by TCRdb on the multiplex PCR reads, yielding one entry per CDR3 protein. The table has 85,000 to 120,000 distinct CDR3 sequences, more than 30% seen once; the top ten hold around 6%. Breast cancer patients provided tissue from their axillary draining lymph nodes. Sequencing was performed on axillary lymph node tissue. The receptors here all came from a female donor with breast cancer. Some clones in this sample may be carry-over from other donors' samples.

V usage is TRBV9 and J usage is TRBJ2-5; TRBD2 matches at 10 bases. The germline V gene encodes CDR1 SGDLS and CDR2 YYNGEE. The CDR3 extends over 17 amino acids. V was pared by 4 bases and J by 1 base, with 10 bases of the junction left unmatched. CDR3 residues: CASSSSGGAGTQETQYF. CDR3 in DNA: TGTGCCAGCAGCTCGAGCGGGGGGGCCGGGACCCAAGAGACCCAGTACTTC.

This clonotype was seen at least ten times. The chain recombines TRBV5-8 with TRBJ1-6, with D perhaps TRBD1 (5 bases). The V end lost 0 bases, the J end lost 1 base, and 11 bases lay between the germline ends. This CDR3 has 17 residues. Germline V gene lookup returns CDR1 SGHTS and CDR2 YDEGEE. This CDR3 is CASSLGGRASYNSPLHF. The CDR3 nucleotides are TGTGCCAGCAGCTTGGGGGGCAGGGCGTCCTATAATTCACCCCTCCACTTT.

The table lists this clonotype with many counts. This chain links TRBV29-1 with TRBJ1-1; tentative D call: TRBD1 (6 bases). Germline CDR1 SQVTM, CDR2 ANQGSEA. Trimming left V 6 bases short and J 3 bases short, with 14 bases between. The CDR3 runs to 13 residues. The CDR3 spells CSVPDAGDTEAFF. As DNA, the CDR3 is TGCAGCGTCCCGGACGCAGGGGACACTGAAGCTTTCTTT.

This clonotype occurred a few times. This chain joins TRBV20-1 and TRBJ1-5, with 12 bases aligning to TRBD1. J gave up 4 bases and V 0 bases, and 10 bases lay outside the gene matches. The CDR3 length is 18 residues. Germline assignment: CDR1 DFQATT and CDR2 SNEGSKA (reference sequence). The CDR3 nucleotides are TGCAGTGCTAGAGATATAGGGACAGGGGGCGCGGGTAATCAGCCCCAGCATTTT. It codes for CSARDIGTGGAGNQPQHF.

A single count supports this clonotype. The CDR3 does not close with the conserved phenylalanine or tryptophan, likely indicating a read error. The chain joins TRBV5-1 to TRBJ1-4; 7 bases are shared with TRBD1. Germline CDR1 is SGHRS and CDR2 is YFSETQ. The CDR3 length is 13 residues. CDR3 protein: CASRGQFNGKLFL. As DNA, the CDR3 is TGCGCCAGCAGGGGACAGTTTAATGGAAAACTGTTTCTT.

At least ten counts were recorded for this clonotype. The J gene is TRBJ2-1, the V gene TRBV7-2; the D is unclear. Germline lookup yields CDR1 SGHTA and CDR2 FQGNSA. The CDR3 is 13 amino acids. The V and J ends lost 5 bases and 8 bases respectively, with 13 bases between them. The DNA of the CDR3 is TGTGCCAGCAGCCCACCCCGACGTGATGAGCAGTTCTTC. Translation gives CASSPPRRDEQFF.

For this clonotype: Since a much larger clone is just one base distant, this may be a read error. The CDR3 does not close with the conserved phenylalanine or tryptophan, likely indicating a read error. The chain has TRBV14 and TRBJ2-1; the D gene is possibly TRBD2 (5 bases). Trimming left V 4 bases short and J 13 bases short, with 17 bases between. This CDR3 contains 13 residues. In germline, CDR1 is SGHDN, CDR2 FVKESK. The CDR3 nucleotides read TGTGCCAGCAGCCCGGTGAGGCGGGTGAGACAGTTCTCC. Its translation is CASSPVRRVRQFS.

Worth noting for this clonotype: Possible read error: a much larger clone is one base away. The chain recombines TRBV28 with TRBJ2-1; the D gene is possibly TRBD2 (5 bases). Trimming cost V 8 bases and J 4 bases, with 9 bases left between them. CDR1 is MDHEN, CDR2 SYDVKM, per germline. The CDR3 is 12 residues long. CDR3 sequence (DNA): TGTGCCAGCGAGCGAGGGTACAATGAGCAGTTCTTC. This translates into CASERGYNEQFF. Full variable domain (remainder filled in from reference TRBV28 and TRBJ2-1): DVKVTQSSRYLVKRTGEKVFLECVQDMDHENMFWYRQDPGLGLRLIYFSYDVKMKEKGDIPEGYSVSREKKERFSLILESASTNQTSMYLCASERGYNEQFFGPGTRLTVL.

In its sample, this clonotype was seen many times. The CDR3 nucleotides are TGTGCCAGCAGCCGGGGGTCGGCGGGAGGGCGAAGTACGCAGTATTTT. This codes for CASSRGSAGGRSTQYF. V is TRBV11-3 and J is TRBJ2-3, with TRBD2 identical over 9 bases. There are 16 residues in the CDR3. V was clipped by 5 bases and J by 8 bases; unmatched bases: 14. Germline assignment: CDR1 SGHNT and CDR2 YENEEA.

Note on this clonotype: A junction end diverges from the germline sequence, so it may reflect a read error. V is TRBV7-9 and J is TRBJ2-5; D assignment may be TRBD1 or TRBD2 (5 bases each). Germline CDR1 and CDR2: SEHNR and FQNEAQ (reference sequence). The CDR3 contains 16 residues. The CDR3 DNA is TGTGCCAGCAGCTTAGCGACACGGGGCCTCCAAGGGACCCAGTACTTC. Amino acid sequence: CASSLATRGLQGTQYF.

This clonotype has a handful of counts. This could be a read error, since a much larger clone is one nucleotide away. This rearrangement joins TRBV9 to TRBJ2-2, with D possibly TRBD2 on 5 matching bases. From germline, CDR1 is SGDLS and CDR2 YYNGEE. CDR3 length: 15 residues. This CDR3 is CASSVASGLTGEPFF. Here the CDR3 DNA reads TGTGCCAGCAGCGTAGCTTCGGGTCTCACCGGGGAGCCGTTTTTT. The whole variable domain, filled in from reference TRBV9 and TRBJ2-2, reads DSGVTQTPKHLITATGQRVTLRCSPRSGDLSVYWYQQSLDQGLQFLIQYYNGEERAKGNILERFSAQQFPDLHSELNLSSLELGDSALYFCASSVASGLTGEPFFGEGSRLTVL.

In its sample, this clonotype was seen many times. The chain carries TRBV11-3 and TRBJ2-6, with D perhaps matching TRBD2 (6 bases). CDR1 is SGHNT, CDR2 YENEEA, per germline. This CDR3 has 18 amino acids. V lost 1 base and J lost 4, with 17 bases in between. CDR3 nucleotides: TGTGCCAGCAGCTTAGGGTGGGACTCCCCTCCAGGGGCCAACGTCCTGACTTTC. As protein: CASSLGWDSPPGANVLTF. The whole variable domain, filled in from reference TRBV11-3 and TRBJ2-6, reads EAGVVQSPRYKIIEKKQPVAFWCNPISGHNTLYWYLQNLGQGPELLIRYENEEAVDDSQLPKDRFSAERLKGVDSTLKIQPAELGDSAVYLCASSLGWDSPPGANVLTFGAGSRLTVL.

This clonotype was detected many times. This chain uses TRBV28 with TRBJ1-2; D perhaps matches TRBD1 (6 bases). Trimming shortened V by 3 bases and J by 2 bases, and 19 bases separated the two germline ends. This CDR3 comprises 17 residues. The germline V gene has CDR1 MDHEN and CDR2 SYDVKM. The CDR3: CASSFIFPPTGNYGYTF. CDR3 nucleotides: TGTGCCAGCAGTTTTATTTTCCCGCCTACAGGGAACTATGGCTACACCTTC.

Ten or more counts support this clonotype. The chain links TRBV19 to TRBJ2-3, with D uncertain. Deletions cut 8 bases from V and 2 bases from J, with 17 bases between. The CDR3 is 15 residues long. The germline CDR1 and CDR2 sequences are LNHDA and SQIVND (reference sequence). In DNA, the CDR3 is TGTGCCAGTCATCGAGATAGTGAGGCCACAGATACGCAGTATTTT. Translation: CASHRDSEATDTQYF.

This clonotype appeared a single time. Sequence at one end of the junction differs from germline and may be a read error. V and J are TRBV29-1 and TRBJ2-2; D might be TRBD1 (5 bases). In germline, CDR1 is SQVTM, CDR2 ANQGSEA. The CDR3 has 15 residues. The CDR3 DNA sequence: TGCAGCGCTATAATTGGGGCGGTGAACGCCGGGGAGCTGTTTTTT. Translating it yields CSAIIGAVNAGELFF.

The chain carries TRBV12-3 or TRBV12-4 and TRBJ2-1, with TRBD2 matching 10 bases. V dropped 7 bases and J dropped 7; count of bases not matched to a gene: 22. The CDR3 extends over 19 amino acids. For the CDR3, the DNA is TGTGCCAGCAAATTTAGTGCGGCGGCTAGCGGGGGAGGCGGGAATGAGCAGTTCTTC. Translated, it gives CASKFSAAASGGGGNEQFF.

For the CDR3, the DNA is TGTGCCAGTAGTATTGGGGGGGCAGGGGATACTGAAGCTTTCTTT. The encoded protein is CASSIGGAGDTEAFF. The chain combines TRBV19 with TRBJ1-1; tentative D call: TRBD1 (6 bases). The CDR3 totals 15 residues. The germline V gene has CDR1 LNHDA and CDR2 SQIVND (reference sequence). V was trimmed by 3 bases and J by 5 bases, leaving 16 bases between them.

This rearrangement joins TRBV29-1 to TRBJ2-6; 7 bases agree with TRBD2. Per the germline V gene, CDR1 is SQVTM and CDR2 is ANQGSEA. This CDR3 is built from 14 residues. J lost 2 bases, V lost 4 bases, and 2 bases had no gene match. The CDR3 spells CSVGGGAGANVLTF. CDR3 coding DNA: TGCAGCGTTGGGGGGGGTGCTGGGGCCAACGTCCTGACTTTC.

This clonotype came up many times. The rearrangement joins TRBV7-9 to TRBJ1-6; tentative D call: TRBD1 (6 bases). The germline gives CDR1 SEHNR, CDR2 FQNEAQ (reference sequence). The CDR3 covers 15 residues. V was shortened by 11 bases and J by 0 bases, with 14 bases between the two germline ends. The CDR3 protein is CAWSGGSSYNSPLHF. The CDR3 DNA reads TGTGCCTGGTCCGGGGGCAGCTCCTATAATTCACCCCTCCACTTT.

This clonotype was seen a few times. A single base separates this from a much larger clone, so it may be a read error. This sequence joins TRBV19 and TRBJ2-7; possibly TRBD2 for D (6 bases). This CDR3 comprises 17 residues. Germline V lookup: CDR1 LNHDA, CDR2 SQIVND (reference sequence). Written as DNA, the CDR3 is TGTGCCAGTAGTAGGCTCTGGGGGGACGCCGGTCTCTACGAGCAGTCCTTC. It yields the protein CASSRLWGDAGLYEQSF.

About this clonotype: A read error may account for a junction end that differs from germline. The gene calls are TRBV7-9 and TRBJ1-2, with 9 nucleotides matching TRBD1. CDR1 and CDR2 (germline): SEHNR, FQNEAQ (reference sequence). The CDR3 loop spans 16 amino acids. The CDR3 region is CASGLNGQGYHYGHTF. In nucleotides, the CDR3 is TGTGCCAGCGGCTTAAACGGACAGGGGTATCACTATGGCCACACCTTC.

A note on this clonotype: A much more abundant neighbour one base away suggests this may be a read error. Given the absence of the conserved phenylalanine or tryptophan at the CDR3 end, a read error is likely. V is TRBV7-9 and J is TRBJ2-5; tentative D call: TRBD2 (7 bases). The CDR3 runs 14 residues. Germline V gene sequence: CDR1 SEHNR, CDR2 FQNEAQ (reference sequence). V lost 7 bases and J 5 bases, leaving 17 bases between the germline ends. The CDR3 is CASTRRGGFETQYL. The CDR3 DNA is TGTGCCAGCACCCGGAGGGGGGGCTTCGAGACCCAGTACCTC.

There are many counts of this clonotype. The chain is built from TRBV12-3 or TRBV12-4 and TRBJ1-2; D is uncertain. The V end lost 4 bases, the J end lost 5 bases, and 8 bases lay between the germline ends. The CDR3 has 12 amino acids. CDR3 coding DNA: TGTGCCAGCAGTTCTACTCGATATGGCTACACCTTC. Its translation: CASSSTRYGYTF.

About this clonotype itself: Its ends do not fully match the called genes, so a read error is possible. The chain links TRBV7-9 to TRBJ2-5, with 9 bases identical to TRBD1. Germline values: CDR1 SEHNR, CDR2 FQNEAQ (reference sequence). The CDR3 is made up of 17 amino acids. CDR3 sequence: CASSLALGQGGQEPQYF. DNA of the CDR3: TGTGCCAGCAGCTTAGCTTTGGGACAGGGTGGACAAGAGCCCCAGTACTTC.

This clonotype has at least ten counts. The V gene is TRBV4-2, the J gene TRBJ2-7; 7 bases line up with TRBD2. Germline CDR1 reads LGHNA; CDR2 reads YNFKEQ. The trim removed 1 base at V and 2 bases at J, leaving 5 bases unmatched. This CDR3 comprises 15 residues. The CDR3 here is CASSQALAETYEQYF. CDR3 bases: TGTGCCAGCAGCCAAGCCCTAGCGGAAACCTACGAGCAGTACTTC.

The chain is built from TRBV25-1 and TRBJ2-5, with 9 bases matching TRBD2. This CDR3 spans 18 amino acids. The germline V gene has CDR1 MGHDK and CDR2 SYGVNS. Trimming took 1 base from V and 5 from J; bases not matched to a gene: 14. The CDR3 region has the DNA TGTGCCAGCAGTGAATCCCCTGGGGCGGGAGGGCCCACGGAGACCCAGTACTTC. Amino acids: CASSESPGAGGPTETQYF.

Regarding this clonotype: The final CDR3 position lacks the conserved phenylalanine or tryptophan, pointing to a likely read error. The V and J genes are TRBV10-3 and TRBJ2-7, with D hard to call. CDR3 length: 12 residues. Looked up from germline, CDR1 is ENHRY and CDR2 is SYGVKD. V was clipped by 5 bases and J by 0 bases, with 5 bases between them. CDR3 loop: CAISTTSYEQYS. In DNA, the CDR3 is TGTGCCATCAGTACCACCTCCTACGAGCAGTACTCC.